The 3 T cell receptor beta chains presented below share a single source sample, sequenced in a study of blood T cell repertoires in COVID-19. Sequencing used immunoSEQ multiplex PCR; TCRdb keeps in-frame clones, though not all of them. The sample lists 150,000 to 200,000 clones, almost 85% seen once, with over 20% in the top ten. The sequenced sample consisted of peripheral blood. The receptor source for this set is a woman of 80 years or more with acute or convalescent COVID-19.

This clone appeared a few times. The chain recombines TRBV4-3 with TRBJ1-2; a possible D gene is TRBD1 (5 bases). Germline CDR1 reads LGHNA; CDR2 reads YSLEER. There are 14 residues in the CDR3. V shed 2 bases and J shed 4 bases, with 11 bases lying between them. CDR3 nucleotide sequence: TGCGCCAGCAGCCAAACCGACAGTGGCTATGGCTACACCTTC. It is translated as CASSQTDSGYGYTF.

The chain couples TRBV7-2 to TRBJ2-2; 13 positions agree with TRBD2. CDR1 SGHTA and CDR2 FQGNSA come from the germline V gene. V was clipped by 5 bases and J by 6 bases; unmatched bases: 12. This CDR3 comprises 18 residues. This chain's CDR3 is CASSHRTSGSLRAGELFF. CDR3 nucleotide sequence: TGTGCCAGCAGCCATCGGACTAGCGGGAGCCTTAGGGCCGGGGAGCTGTTTTTT.

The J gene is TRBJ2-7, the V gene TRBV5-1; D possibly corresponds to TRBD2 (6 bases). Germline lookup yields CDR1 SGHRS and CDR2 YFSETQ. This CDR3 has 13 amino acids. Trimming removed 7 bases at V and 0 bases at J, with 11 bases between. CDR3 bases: TGCGCCAGCCAGGGAGGACTCTCCTACGAGCAGTACTTC. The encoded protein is CASQGGLSYEQYF.